The 18 T cell receptor beta chains below all came from one sample that was sequenced in a study of blood T cell repertoires in COVID-19. The repertoire was sequenced with immunoSEQ multiplex PCR; TCRdb's copy has only in-frame clones and lacks some. This sample has roughly 350,000 clones, with about 85% found just once. Sequenced sample: peripheral blood. Source of these receptors: a woman between 18 and 29 years old with acute or convalescent COVID-19.

The chain employs TRBV9 and TRBJ1-2; D may be TRBD1 (6 bases). The ends were cut back, 0 bases at V and 7 bases at J, with 10 bases in the middle. The CDR3 is 13 residues long. Germline CDR1 SGDLS, CDR2 YYNGEE. CDR3 in DNA: TGTGCCAGCAGCGTAGAGGGGGTTCGTGGCTACACCTTC. It translates to CASSVEGVRGYTF.

V usage is TRBV5-5 and J usage is TRBJ2-5; no reliable D call. This CDR3 is 11 amino acids long. CDR1 and CDR2 from the germline V gene are SGHKS and YYEKEE (reference sequence). V dropped 4 bases and J dropped 5 bases, with 6 bases sitting between them. CDR3 nucleotide sequence: TGTGCCAGCAGCCCCGGGGAGACCCAGTACTTC. Encoded protein: CASSPGETQYF.

Remarks on this clone: The sample contains more than one DNA sequence encoding this CDR3. The chain uses TRBV9 and TRBJ2-7; D is uncertain. Germline V lookup: CDR1 SGDLS, CDR2 YYNGEE. Deletions cut 0 bases from V and 0 bases from J, with 7 bases between. The CDR3 has 14 residues. In DNA, the CDR3 is TGTGCCAGCAGCGTAGATCACTCCTCCTACGAGCAGTACTTC. This codes for CASSVDHSSYEQYF.

The gene calls are TRBV5-6 and TRBJ2-1, with a possible D match to TRBD1 (6 bases). V gave up 1 base and J gave up 7 bases, with 9 bases separating them. The germline CDR1 and CDR2 sequences are SGHDT and YYEEEE. The length of the CDR3 is 13 residues. CDR3 in DNA: TGTGCCAGCAGCTTGCCAGGGGAAAATGAGCAGTTCTTC. Translated, it gives CASSLPGENEQFF.

The chain joins TRBV6-5 to TRBJ1-2, with a tentative D call TRBD1 (5 bases). The CDR3 runs 14 residues. The ends were cut back, 4 bases at V and 4 bases at J, with 13 bases in the middle. CDR1 and CDR2 (germline): MNHEY, SVGAGI. CDR3 sequence reads: CASSLDQGLYGYTF. The DNA of the CDR3 is TGTGCCAGCAGTTTGGATCAGGGTCTCTATGGCTACACCTTC.

With regard to this clone: The DNA is omitted, as the CDR3 cannot be located on it reliably, and the CDR3 follows TCRdb's listing. V is TRBV2 and J is TRBJ1-5; the tabulated D call, TRBD1, remains unverified against the DNA. The CDR3 is 14 amino acids long, termini counted. Germline V gives CDR1 SNHLY, CDR2 FYNNEI. CDR3: CASILDRAIQPQHF.

J is TRBJ2-5 and V is TRBV9; D is uncertain. Germline V gene lookup returns CDR1 SGDLS and CDR2 YYNGEE. This CDR3 region has 17 residues. V was shortened by 4 bases and J by 5 bases, with 24 bases between the two germline ends. DNA for the CDR3: TGTGCCAGCAGCCCCCGTCCCGGAATAGACTCTCAGGAGACCCAGTACTTC. This encodes CASSPRPGIDSQETQYF.

This chain links TRBV19 with TRBJ2-7; the match to TRBD2 covers 10 bases. The junction had 5 bases not matched to a gene; V was cut back by 6 bases and J by 3 bases. The CDR3 covers 14 residues. Per germline, CDR1 LNHDA and CDR2 SQIVND (reference sequence). The CDR3 protein is CASRASGGFYEQYF. In DNA form, the CDR3 reads TGTGCCAGTAGGGCTAGCGGGGGATTCTACGAGCAGTACTTC.

This sequence joins TRBV5-5 and TRBJ2-7; TRBD1 aligns across 10 bases. The CDR3 has 16 residues. The V gene's germline CDR1 is SGHKS and CDR2 YYEKEE (reference sequence). J gave up 5 bases and V 3 bases, and 11 bases lay outside the gene matches. The CDR3 DNA reads as TGTGCCAGCAGCTCCGGGACAGGGGCCATCTGGGACGAGCAGTACTTC. It encodes CASSSGTGAIWDEQYF.

This clone appeared a single time. The chain uses TRBV11-2 and TRBJ2-5; tentative D call: TRBD2 (5 bases). The ends were cut back, 2 bases at V and 3 bases at J, with 7 bases in the middle. The CDR3 is 13 amino acids. CDR1 and CDR2 (germline): SGHAT, FQNNGV. The CDR3 DNA reads as TGTGCCAGCAGCTTAAACGGGGAAGAGACCCAGTACTTC. It specifies CASSLNGEETQYF.

This clone was seen only once. The gene calls are TRBV19 and TRBJ1-5; the match to TRBD1 covers 8 bases. Per germline, CDR1 LNHDA and CDR2 SQIVND (reference sequence). V lost 4 bases, J lost 4 bases, and 9 bases stayed unmatched. The CDR3 sequence is 16 residues long. The CDR3 coding sequence is TGTGCCAGTAGTACTTCTGGGACAGGAGCGAATCAGCCCCAGCATTTT. The encoded protein is CASSTSGTGANQPQHF.

CDR3 region: CASSYEGAGGNEQFF. The CDR3 DNA reads TGTGCCAGCAGTTACGAGGGGGCTGGGGGCAATGAGCAGTTCTTC. The rearrangement uses TRBV6-5 and TRBJ2-1, with 7 bases aligning to TRBD1. With 2 bases clipped from V and 6 bases from J, the junction kept 7 bases outside the gene matches. Looked up from germline, CDR1 is MNHEY and CDR2 is SVGAGI. This CDR3 has 15 residues.

The chain uses TRBV6-1 and TRBJ2-2, with 8 bases fitting TRBD1. Trimming removed 3 bases from V and 6 bases from J; junction bases left unmatched: 18. The CDR3 spans 19 residues. CDR1 MNHNS and CDR2 SASEGT come from the germline V gene. The CDR3, as DNA: TGTGCCAGCAGTGACATTAACGCTTGGACAGGGCACAAGGCCGGGGAGCTGTTTTTT. Encoded protein: CASSDINAWTGHKAGELFF.

This sequence joins TRBV6-1 and TRBJ2-5; perhaps TRBD1 as D (6 bases). Trimming cost V 0 bases and J 1 base, with 6 bases left between them. The CDR3 is 14 residues long. CDR1 MNHNS and CDR2 SASEGT come from the germline V gene. The CDR3 region has the DNA TGTGCCAGCAGTGAAGCAGGGGGCCAAGAGACCCAGTACTTC. Amino acid sequence: CASSEAGGQETQYF.

In its sample, this clone was seen a few times. The rearrangement uses TRBV4-1 and TRBJ2-7; 10 bases fit TRBD2. The CDR3 consists of 16 residues. V shed 0 bases, J shed 3 bases, and the junction held 5 bases outside the gene matches. The germline V gene has CDR1 MGHRA and CDR2 YSYEKL. The CDR3 bases are TGCGCCAGCAGCCAAGATCGGCCTAGCGGGAGCTACGAGCAGTACTTC. Its protein product is CASSQDRPSGSYEQYF.

CDR3 sequence (DNA): TGTGCCAGTAGTGACAGGGTCTACGAGCAGTACTTC. Protein: CASSDRVYEQYF. This chain uses TRBV19 with TRBJ2-7; TRBD1 aligns across 7 bases. Trimming cost V 5 bases and J 3 bases; bases outside gene matches: 1. This CDR3 is 12 amino acids long. CDR1 is LNHDA and CDR2 is SQIVND in the germline V gene (reference sequence).

The chain has TRBV28 and TRBJ2-7; tentative D call: TRBD1 (7 bases). The CDR3 is 15 amino acids. V was pared by 5 bases and J by 3 bases, with 17 bases between. Germline assignment: CDR1 MDHEN and CDR2 SYDVKM. Here the CDR3 reads CASSVQSRGVYEQYF. CDR3 DNA sequence: TGTGCCAGCAGTGTTCAATCCAGGGGGGTCTACGAGCAGTACTTC.

This clone was found a few times. This chain uses TRBV29-1 with TRBJ1-1; tentative D call: TRBD1 (5 bases). Germline V gives CDR1 SQVTM, CDR2 ANQGSEA. V was shortened by 6 bases and J by 0 bases, with 17 bases between the two germline ends. This CDR3 spans 15 amino acids. CDR3 sequence reads: CSVSSGWGMNTEAFF. The CDR3 DNA sequence: TGCAGCGTCTCCAGCGGGTGGGGGATGAACACTGAAGCTTTCTTT.